This T cell receptor beta chain originates from a study of OX40 agonist ivuxolimab in advanced cancers. About the research overall: A male proportion of about 84% was recorded, with mean age around 64 years and range roughly 23 to 90. One patient with hepatocellular carcinoma and two with cutaneous melanoma, three in all, had partial responses.

Profiled with immunoSEQ multiplex PCR; TCRdb holds only in-frame clones, not every one. Of some 96,000 clones listed, about 79% are singletons. Study-level findings and limits: Antigen specificity of clonally expanded peripheral T cells was not established.

The V segment lost 6 bases and the J segment 2 bases; nucleotides outside the gene matches: 17. CDR3 size: 18 residues. Germline V gene data show CDR1 as MNHEY and CDR2 as SMNVEV (reference sequence). Details on this clone: No antigen is known for it.

This sequence joins TRBV27 and TRBJ2-7; TRBD2 aligns across 9 bases. The TCR comes from an adult with an advanced solid tumor such as melanoma, head and neck, liver or kidney cancer. The sequences come from CD4+ or CD8+ T cells sorted from blood, collected in a trial of the OX40 agonist ivuxolimab. The CDR3 DNA reads as TGTGCCAGCAGCAAACCTAGCGGGGTGGGATCCCGGGCCTACGAGCAGTACTTC. Translating it yields CASSKPSGVGSRAYEQYF.